One and the same sample provided the 17 T cell receptor beta chains below, sequenced in a study of regulatory T cells in long-lasting Graves disease. Arm-PCR of CDR3 regions and iRepertoire HTBI primers were the basis on which TCR beta libraries were built. TCRdb reprocessed the multiplex PCR reads via MiXCR and lists one record per CDR3 protein. The repertoire holds 500,000 to 700,000 distinct CDR3 sequences, with 25% to 35% as singletons. Time point reported: persistent/refractory GD, antithyroid drugs over 5 years with positive TRAb. Construction of the TCR library relied on RNA isolated from PBMCs. The sequencing used peripheral blood mononuclear cells (PBMCs), collected when the disease was refractory, from a patient treated with antithyroid drugs. These receptors originate from a female donor with Graves disease.

In its sample, this clonotype was seen many times. V is TRBV6-1 and J is TRBJ2-4; D might be TRBD1 (5 bases). The CDR3 is 15 amino acids. Germline CDR1 reads MNHNS; CDR2 reads SASEGT. V was shortened by 5 bases and J by 2 bases, with 13 bases between the two germline ends. The CDR3 is CASSNGQGTKNIQYF. CDR3 DNA sequence: TGTGCCAGCAGTAACGGGCAGGGCACCAAAAACATTCAGTACTTC.

This clonotype has just a few counts. The gene calls are TRBV12-5 and TRBJ2-7; 7 bases align to TRBD1. The CDR3 length is 15 residues. The ends lost 2 bases at V and 5 bases at J; junction bases unmatched: 9. Germline-derived CDR1 and CDR2 are LGHNT and FRNRAP. CDR3 sequence (DNA): TGTGCTAGTGGTTTGACGACAGGGTTTAAGGACGAGCAGTACTTC. Translation gives CASGLTTGFKDEQYF.

The genes are TRBV27 and TRBJ2-5; 7 bases match TRBD1. Germline V gene lookup returns CDR1 MNHEY and CDR2 SMNVEV (reference sequence). The CDR3 covers 15 residues. The junction had 11 bases not matched to a gene; V was cut back by 8 bases and J by 2 bases. CDR3 nucleotide sequence: TGTGCCAGCCCCTCATTAGGGGGCTCTCAAGAGACCCAGTACTTC. Translated, it gives CASPSLGGSQETQYF.

The chain couples TRBV5-5 to TRBJ2-1; TRBD1 is a possible D gene (5 bases). V was cut by 0 bases and J by 8 bases, with 9 bases left in between. CDR3 length: 13 amino acids. Germline V gives CDR1 SGHKS, CDR2 YYEKEE (reference sequence). The CDR3: CASSLDRGDEQFF. The CDR3, as DNA: TGTGCCAGCAGCTTGGATAGGGGTGATGAGCAGTTCTTC.

The chain uses TRBV2 and TRBJ1-2; TRBD1 is a possible D gene (6 bases). Deletions cut 5 bases from V and 6 bases from J, with 13 bases between. The CDR3 contains 13 residues. The germline CDR1 and CDR2 sequences are SNHLY and FYNNEI. CDR3 in amino acids: CASSPGHADGYTF. CDR3 nucleotides: TGTGCCAGCAGTCCGGGACACGCCGATGGCTACACCTTC.

CDR3 bases: TGCGCCAGCAGCCCGTTGACGGCGGGAGGATTTATAGCCAAAAACATTCAGTACTTC. This gives the protein CASSPLTAGGFIAKNIQYF. The chain links TRBV4-1 to TRBJ2-4, with 8 bases lining up with TRBD2. Trimming took 4 bases from V and 0 from J; bases not matched to a gene: 14. The CDR3 contains 19 residues. The germline V gene has CDR1 MGHRA and CDR2 YSYEKL.

This clonotype occurred a few times. This chain joins TRBV28 and TRBJ1-5, with 8 positions matching TRBD1. The CDR3 has 13 residues. CDR1 and CDR2 (germline): MDHEN, SYDVKM. Losses at the gene ends were 8 bases for V and 7 bases for J; bases not matched to a gene: 7. The CDR3 spells CASGPGGWQPQHF. In DNA, the CDR3 is TGTGCCAGCGGTCCAGGGGGCTGGCAGCCCCAGCATTTT.

This clonotype was picked up one time. The chain carries TRBV12-5 and TRBJ1-5; the match to TRBD1 covers 8 bases. Germline values: CDR1 LGHNT, CDR2 FRNRAP. There are 14 residues in the CDR3. V lost 1 base, J lost 7 bases, and 3 bases stayed unmatched. The CDR3 loop reads CASGLGQGIQPQHF. CDR3 DNA sequence: TGTGCTAGTGGTTTGGGACAGGGGATCCAGCCCCAGCATTTT.

The V gene is TRBV28, the J gene TRBJ1-4; possibly TRBD1 for D (6 bases). V lost 5 bases and J lost 3, with 16 bases in between. CDR1 is MDHEN, CDR2 SYDVKM, per germline. The CDR3 runs to 16 residues. CDR3 protein: CASSPRQALSNEKLFF. The DNA of the CDR3 is TGTGCCAGCAGTCCACGACAGGCCCTCTCTAATGAAAAACTGTTTTTT.

This clonotype has at least ten counts. V usage is TRBV12-3 or TRBV12-4 and J usage is TRBJ2-5; TRBD1 aligns across 7 bases. The CDR3 is made up of 14 amino acids. The V gene end was trimmed by 1 base and the J gene end by 4 bases; junction bases not matched to a gene: 3. This chain's CDR3 is CASSLGDSRETQYF. DNA of the CDR3: TGTGCCAGCAGTTTAGGGGACAGCCGAGAGACCCAGTACTTC.

This chain uses TRBV6-1 with TRBJ1-1; a weak D match, TRBD1 (6 bases). Germline V CDR1 and CDR2: MNHNS, SASEGT. Trimming cost V 4 bases and J 2 bases, with 11 bases left between them. CDR3 length: 14 amino acids. CDR3 residues: CASSAQGTNTEAFF. CDR3 nucleotides: TGTGCCAGCAGTGCACAGGGTACCAACACTGAAGCTTTCTTT.

Comment on this clonotype: A read error may produce the germline difference seen at one junction end. This chain uses TRBV7-9 with TRBJ2-2; 9 positions agree with TRBD2. CDR1 and CDR2 (germline): SEHNR, FQNEAQ (reference sequence). This CDR3 contains 15 residues. The CDR3 DNA is TGTGCCAGCAGGTTAGCGGGAGCCGACACCGGGGAGCTGTTTTTT. Encoded protein: CASRLAGADTGELFF. The full variable domain, in which reference TRBV7-9 and TRBJ2-2 provide the parts outside the CDR3, is DTGVSQNPRHKITKRGQNVTFRCDPISEHNRLYWYRQTLGQGPEFLTYFQNEAQLEKSRLLSDRFSAERPKGSFSTLEIQRTEQGDSAMYLCASRLAGADTGELFFGEGSRLTVL.

J is TRBJ2-2 and V is TRBV19; D possibly matches TRBD1 or TRBD2 (6 bases each). Germline CDR1 is LNHDA and CDR2 is SQIVND (reference sequence). This CDR3 comprises 17 residues. Trimming left V 4 bases short and J 0 bases short, with 15 bases between. The CDR3 spells CASSTAGGGSNTGELFF. Here the CDR3 DNA reads TGTGCCAGTAGTACTGCAGGAGGGGGATCGAACACCGGGGAGCTGTTTTTT.

The V gene is TRBV10-3, the J gene TRBJ2-7; possible D gene TRBD2, 6 bases. CDR1 ENHRY and CDR2 SYGVKD come from the germline V gene. Trimming left V 7 bases short and J 3 bases short, with 22 bases between. The CDR3 consists of 16 residues. CDR3 sequence: CAITHHPGGLNYEQYF. CDR3 in DNA: TGTGCCATCACCCACCACCCTGGGGGACTTAACTACGAGCAGTACTTC.

This clonotype has more than one count but fewer than ten. The chain links TRBV29-1 to TRBJ2-2; no definite D call. The CDR3 covers 11 residues. Trimming left V 7 bases short and J 5 bases short, with 8 bases between. CDR1 is SQVTM, CDR2 ANQGSEA, per germline. In DNA, the CDR3 is TGCAGCGCCCGAGAGACCGGGGAGCTGTTTTTT. Translation gives CSARETGELFF.

At least ten counts were recorded for this clonotype. This sequence joins TRBV27 and TRBJ2-5, with 11 bases matching TRBD2. The V gene end was trimmed by 0 bases and the J gene end by 5 bases; junction bases not matched to a gene: 5. CDR1 and CDR2 (germline): MNHEY, SMNVEV (reference sequence). The CDR3 is 16 amino acids. The CDR3 region is CASSLSGLAGTETQYF. The CDR3 nucleotides are TGTGCCAGCAGTTTATCAGGACTAGCGGGTACTGAGACCCAGTACTTC.

This clonotype turned up a few times. The chain links TRBV29-1 to TRBJ2-6, with TRBD1 matching over 7 bases. The germline V gene has CDR1 SQVTM and CDR2 ANQGSEA. The V and J ends lost 7 bases and 0 bases, in that order; junction bases with no gene match: 12. The CDR3 extends over 17 amino acids. CDR3 loop: CSAGPGQSLSGANVLTF. The CDR3 DNA is TGCAGCGCTGGGCCGGGACAGTCCCTCTCTGGGGCCAACGTCCTGACTTTC.